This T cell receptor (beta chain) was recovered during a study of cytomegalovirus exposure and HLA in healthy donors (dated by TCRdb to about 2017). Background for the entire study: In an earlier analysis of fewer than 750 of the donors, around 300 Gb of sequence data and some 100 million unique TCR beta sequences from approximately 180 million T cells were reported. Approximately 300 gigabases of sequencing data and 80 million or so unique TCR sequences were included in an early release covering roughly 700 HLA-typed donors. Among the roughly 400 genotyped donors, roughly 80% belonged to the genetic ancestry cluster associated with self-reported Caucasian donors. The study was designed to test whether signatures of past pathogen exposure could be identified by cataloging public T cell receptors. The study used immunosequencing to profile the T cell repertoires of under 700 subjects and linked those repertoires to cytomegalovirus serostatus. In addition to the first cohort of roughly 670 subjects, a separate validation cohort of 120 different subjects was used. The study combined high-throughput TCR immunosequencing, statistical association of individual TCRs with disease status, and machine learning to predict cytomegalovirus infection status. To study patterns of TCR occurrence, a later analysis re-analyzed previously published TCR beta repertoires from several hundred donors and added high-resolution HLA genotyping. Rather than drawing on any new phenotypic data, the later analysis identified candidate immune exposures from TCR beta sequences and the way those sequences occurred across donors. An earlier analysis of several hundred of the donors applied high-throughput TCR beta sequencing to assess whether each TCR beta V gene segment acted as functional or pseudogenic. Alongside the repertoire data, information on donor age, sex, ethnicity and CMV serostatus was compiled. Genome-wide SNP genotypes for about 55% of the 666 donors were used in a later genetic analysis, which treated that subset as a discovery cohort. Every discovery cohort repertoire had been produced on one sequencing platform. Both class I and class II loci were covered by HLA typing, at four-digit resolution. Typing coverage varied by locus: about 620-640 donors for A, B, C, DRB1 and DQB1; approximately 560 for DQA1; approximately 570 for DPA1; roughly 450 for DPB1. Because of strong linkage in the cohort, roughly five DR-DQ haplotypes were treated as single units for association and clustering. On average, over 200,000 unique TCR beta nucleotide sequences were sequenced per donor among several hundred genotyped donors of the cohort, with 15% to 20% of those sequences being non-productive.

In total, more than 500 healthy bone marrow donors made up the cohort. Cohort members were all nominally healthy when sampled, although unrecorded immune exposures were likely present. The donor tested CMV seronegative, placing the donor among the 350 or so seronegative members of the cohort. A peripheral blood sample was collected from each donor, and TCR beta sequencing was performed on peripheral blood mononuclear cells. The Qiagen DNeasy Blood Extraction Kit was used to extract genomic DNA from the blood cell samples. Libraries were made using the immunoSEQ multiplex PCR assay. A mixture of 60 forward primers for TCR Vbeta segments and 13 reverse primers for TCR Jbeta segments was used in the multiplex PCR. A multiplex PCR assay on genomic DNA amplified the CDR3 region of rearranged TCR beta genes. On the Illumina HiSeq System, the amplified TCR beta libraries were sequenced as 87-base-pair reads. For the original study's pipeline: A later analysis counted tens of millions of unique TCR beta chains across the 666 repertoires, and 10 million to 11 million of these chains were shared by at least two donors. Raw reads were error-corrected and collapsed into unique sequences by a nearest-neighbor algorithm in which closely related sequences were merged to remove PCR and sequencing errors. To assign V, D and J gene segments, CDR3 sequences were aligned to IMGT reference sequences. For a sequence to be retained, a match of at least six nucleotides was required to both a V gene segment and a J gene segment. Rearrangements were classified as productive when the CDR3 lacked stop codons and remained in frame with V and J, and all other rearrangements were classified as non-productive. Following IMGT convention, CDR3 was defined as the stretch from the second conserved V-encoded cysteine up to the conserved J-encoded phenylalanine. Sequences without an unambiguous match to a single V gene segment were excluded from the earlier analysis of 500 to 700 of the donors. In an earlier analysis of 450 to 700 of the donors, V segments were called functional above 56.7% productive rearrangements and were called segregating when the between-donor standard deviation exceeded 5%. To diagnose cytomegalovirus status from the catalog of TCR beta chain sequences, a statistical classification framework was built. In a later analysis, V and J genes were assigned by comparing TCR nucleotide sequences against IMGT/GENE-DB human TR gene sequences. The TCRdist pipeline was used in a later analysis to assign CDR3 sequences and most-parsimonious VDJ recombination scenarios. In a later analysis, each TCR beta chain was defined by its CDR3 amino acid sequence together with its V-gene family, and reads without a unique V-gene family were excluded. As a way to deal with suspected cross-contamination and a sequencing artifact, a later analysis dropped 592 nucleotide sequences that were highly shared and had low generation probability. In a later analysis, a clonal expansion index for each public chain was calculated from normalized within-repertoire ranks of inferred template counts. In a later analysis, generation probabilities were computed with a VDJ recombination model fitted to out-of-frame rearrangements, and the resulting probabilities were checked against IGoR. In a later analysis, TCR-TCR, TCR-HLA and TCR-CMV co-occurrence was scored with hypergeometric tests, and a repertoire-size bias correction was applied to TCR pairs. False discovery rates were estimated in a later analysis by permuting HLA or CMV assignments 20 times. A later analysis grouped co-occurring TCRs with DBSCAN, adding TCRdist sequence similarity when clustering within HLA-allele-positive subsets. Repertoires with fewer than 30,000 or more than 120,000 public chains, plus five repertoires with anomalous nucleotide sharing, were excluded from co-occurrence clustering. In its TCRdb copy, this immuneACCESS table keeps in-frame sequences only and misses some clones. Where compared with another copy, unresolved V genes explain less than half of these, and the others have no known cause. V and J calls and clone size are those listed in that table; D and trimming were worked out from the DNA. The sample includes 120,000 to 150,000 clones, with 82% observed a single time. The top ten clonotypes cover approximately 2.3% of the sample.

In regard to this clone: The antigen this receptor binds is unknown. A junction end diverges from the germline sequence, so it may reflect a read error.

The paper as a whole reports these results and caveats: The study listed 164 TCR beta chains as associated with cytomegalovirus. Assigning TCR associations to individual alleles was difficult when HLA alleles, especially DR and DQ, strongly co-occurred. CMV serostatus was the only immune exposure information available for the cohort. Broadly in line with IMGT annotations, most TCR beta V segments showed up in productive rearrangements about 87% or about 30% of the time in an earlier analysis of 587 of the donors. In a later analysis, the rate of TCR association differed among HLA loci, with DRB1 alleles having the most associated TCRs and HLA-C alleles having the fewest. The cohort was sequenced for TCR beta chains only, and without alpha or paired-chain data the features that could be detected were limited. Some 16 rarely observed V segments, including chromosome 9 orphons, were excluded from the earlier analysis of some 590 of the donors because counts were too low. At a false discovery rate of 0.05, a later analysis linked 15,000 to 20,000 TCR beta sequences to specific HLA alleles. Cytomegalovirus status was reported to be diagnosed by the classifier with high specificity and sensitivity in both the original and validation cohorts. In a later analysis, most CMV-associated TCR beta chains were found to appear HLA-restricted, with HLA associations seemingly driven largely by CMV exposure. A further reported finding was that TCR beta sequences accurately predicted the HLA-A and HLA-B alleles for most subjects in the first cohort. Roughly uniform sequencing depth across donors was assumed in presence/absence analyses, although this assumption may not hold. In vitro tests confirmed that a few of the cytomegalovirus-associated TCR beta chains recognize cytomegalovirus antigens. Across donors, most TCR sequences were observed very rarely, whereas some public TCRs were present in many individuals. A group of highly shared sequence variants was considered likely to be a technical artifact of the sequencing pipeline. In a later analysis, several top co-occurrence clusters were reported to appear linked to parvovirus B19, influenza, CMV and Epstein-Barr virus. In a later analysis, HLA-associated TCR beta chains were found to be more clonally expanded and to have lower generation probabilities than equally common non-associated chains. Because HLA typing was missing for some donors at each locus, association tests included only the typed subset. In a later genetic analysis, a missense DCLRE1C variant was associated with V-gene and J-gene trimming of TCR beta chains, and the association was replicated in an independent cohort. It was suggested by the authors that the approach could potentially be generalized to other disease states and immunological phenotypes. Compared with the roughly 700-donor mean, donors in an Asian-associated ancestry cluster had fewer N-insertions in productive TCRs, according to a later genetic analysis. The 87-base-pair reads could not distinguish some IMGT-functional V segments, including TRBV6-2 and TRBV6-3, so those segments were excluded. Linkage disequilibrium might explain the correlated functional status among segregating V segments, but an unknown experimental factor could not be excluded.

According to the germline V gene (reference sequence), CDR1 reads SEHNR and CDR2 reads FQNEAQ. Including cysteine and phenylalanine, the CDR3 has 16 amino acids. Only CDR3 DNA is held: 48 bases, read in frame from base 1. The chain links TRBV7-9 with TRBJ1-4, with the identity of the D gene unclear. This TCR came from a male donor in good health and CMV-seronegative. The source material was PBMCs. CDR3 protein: CSSSSNRDATNEKLFF. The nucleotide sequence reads TGTTCCAGCAGCTCAAACAGAGATGCAACTAATGAAAAACTGTTTTTT.